The T cell receptor (beta chain) under discussion was sequenced for a study of cytomegalovirus exposure and HLA in healthy donors. Of note for this clone: Its antigen is unknown.

V was clipped by 5 bases and J by 5 bases; unmatched bases: 5. The CDR3 length is 14 residues. Germline V gives CDR1 ENHRY, CDR2 SYGVKD. Study-level results: Specificity for CMV antigens was confirmed in vitro for a few of the CMV-associated chains.

Vbeta (60) and Jbeta (13) primers were used in the PCR. Clones were read by immunoSEQ multiplex PCR, and TCRdb kept only the in-frame ones, dropping some. The top ten hold 1.5% to 2% of the sample, which has 150,000 or so clones, 70% to 85% seen once. The sequenced sample was PBMCs. The TCR originated in a woman in her 30s in good health and CMV-seronegative. V is TRBV10-3 and J is TRBJ1-1, with 10 bases that match TRBD1. CDR3 sequence (DNA): TGTGCCATCAGTCGACAGGGGGCGCAGACTGAAGCTTTCTTT. Protein sequence: CAISRQGAQTEAFF.